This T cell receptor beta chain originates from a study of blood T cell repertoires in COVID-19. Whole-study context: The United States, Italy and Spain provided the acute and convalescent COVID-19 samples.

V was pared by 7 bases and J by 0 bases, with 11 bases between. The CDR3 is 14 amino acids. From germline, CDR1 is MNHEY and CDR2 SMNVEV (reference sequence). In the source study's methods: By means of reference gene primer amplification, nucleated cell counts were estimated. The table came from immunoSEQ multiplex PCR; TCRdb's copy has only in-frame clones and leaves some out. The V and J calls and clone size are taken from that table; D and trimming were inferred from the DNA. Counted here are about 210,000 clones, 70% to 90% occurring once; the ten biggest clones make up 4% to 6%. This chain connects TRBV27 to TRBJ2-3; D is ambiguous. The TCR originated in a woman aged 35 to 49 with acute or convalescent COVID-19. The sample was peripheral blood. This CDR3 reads CASKPGPSTDTQYF. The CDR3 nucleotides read TGTGCCAGCAAACCTGGGCCCAGCACAGATACGCAGTATTTT.